The 20 T cell receptor beta chains listed next were all sequenced from one sample in a study of blood T cell repertoires in COVID-19. Sequenced by immunoSEQ multiplex PCR; TCRdb stores in-frame clones only, minus some. Here the sample spans about 270,000 clones, around 89% being singletons. Sequencing input: PBMCs or T cells enriched from blood (not recorded which). Receptor source: a woman between 45 and 60 years old who had recovered from COVID-19.

The chain recombines TRBV19 with TRBJ1-1, with a tentative D call TRBD1 (5 bases). The CDR3 loop spans 15 amino acids. V lost 10 bases and J 1 base, leaving 19 bases between the germline ends. Looked up from germline, CDR1 is LNHDA and CDR2 is SQIVND (reference sequence). The CDR3 bases are TGTGCCACCCTTCATCCGGGGGGGAAGAACACTGAAGCTTTCTTT. The encoded protein is CATLHPGGKNTEAFF.

The chain carries TRBV7-3 and TRBJ1-1; D may be TRBD1 (6 bases). V lost 5 bases, J lost 1 base, and 8 bases lay in between. This CDR3 has 13 residues. The germline V gene encodes CDR1 SGHTA and CDR2 FQGTGA. CDR3 sequence reads: CASSPQGNTEAFF. DNA for the CDR3: TGTGCCAGCAGCCCACAGGGGAACACTGAAGCTTTCTTT.

This clone turned up a few times. Distinct nucleotide sequences in the sample also encode this CDR3. The rearrangement joins TRBV9 to TRBJ2-7, with 8 bases matching TRBD1. Trimming removed 3 bases from V and 2 bases from J; junction bases left unmatched: 7. CDR1 is SGDLS and CDR2 is YYNGEE in the germline V gene. The CDR3 is made up of 15 amino acids. CDR3 protein: CASSEGQGRTYEQYF. CDR3 bases: TGTGCCAGCAGCGAAGGACAGGGTAGGACCTACGAGCAGTACTTC.

This chain joins TRBV9 and TRBJ2-2; D may be TRBD2 (6 bases). Trimming shortened V by 2 bases and J by 5 bases, and 13 bases separated the two germline ends. CDR3 length: 15 residues. The germline CDR1 and CDR2 sequences are SGDLS and YYNGEE. Written as DNA, the CDR3 is TGTGCCAGCAGCGTCGGAACCCGGGGGACCGGGGAGCTGTTTTTT. It encodes CASSVGTRGTGELFF.

This clone was seen just once. The chain has TRBV7-2 and TRBJ2-3, with 9 bases identical to TRBD2. The CDR3 has 17 residues. Per germline, CDR1 SGHTA and CDR2 FQGNSA. The junction had 8 bases not matched to a gene; V was cut back by 2 bases and J by 2 bases. CDR3 region: CASSLRSVAGDTDTQYF. The CDR3 bases are TGTGCCAGCAGCTTAAGGTCCGTAGCGGGAGACACAGATACGCAGTATTTT.

The chain has TRBV3-1 (or the pseudogene TRBV3-2) and TRBJ2-7, with 11 bases fitting TRBD2. V gave up 4 bases and J gave up 4 bases; unmatched junction bases: 6. The CDR3 has 15 amino acids. CDR1 and CDR2 from the germline V gene are LGHDT and YNNKEL (reference sequence). Here the CDR3 reads CASSRVAGGGYEQYF. In DNA, the CDR3 is TGTGCCAGCAGCCGAGTAGCGGGAGGGGGGTACGAGCAGTACTTC.

J is TRBJ2-1 and V is TRBV30, with a tentative D call TRBD1 (6 bases). Deletions cut 0 bases from V and 0 bases from J, with 6 bases between. CDR3 length: 14 amino acids. CDR1 and CDR2 from the germline V gene are GTSNPN and SVGIG (reference sequence). The DNA of the CDR3 is TGTGCCTGGAGTGTAGGGGGCTCCTACAATGAGCAGTTCTTC. It yields the protein CAWSVGGSYNEQFF. The complete variable domain, with remaining parts taken from reference TRBV30 and TRBJ2-1, reads SQTIHQWPATLVQPVGSPLSLECTVEGTSNPNLYWYRQAAGRGLQLLFYSVGIGQISSEVPQNLSASRPQDRQFILSSKKLLLSDSGFYLCAWSVGGSYNEQFFGPGTRLTVL.

This rearrangement joins TRBV6-5 to TRBJ1-4; D remains ambiguous. Germline V gene data show CDR1 as MNHEY and CDR2 as SVGAGI. Trimming removed 6 bases from V and 0 bases from J, with 11 bases in between. The length of the CDR3 is 15 residues. The CDR3 DNA follows: TGTGCCAGCAGGCCACCGGGTGCAACTAATGAAAAACTGTTTTTT. It yields the protein CASRPPGATNEKLFF.

The V gene is TRBV6-6, the J gene TRBJ2-2; 8 bases align to TRBD2. The trim removed 6 bases at V and 1 base at J, leaving 4 bases unmatched. CDR1 and CDR2 from the germline V gene are MNHNY and SVGAGI (reference sequence). This CDR3 has 15 amino acids. The CDR3 protein is CASSTSGGNTGELFF. The CDR3 DNA is TGTGCCAGCAGCACAAGCGGGGGGAACACCGGGGAGCTGTTTTTT.

Written as DNA, the CDR3 is TGCGCCAGCAGCCAAGAGGCAGGCAGGGCTAGCACAGATACGCAGTATTTT. It translates to CASSQEAGRASTDTQYF. The chain combines TRBV4-3 with TRBJ2-3, with D perhaps matching TRBD1 (5 bases). Trimming pared 0 bases from V and 0 bases from J, leaving 13 bases between. Germline values: CDR1 LGHNA, CDR2 YSLEER. CDR3 length equals 17 residues.

This chain links TRBV7-6 with TRBJ2-5; D is perhaps TRBD2 (5 bases). This CDR3 has 16 amino acids. Germline CDR1 reads SGHVS; CDR2 reads FNYEAQ. Trimming removed 6 bases at V and 1 base at J, with 18 bases between. The CDR3: CASRSYGPAAQETQYF. The CDR3 DNA reads as TGTGCCAGCAGATCCTATGGGCCAGCGGCCCAAGAGACCCAGTACTTC.

This clone has a handful of counts. The chain combines TRBV9 with TRBJ2-2; D ambiguous. The CDR3 consists of 17 residues. Germline lookup yields CDR1 SGDLS and CDR2 YYNGEE. Trimming took 2 bases from V and 0 from J, leaving 14 bases between them. The CDR3 DNA reads TGTGCCAGCAGCGTCCCTTTACGAGCTGCGAACACCGGGGAGCTGTTTTTT. It codes for CASSVPLRAANTGELFF.

The chain joins TRBV30 to TRBJ1-5, with D hard to call. The V gene's germline CDR1 is GTSNPN and CDR2 SVGIG (reference sequence). The CDR3 extends over 13 amino acids. The V gene lost 2 bases and the J gene lost 5 bases, with 10 bases spanning the gap. CDR3 sequence (DNA): TGTGCCTGGAGTATCGGAGACGATCAGCCCCAGCATTTT. Amino acids: CAWSIGDDQPQHF.

This chain uses TRBV30 with TRBJ2-6; 12 bases align to TRBD1. The junction had 5 bases not matched to a gene; V was cut back by 5 bases and J by 3 bases. CDR3 length equals 16 residues. Germline loops: CDR1 GTSNPN, CDR2 SVGIG (reference sequence). The CDR3 coding sequence is TGTGCCTGGGAGAGGGACAGGGGGCTTGGGGCCAACGTCCTGACTTTC. It encodes CAWERDRGLGANVLTF.

This chain uses TRBV28 with TRBJ1-6; 7 bases line up with TRBD1. The CDR3 has 15 residues. Germline-derived CDR1 and CDR2 are MDHEN and SYDVKM. The V segment lost 7 bases and the J segment 8 bases; nucleotides outside the gene matches: 11. CDR3 amino acids: CASTRDSTSDSPLHF. CDR3 coding DNA: TGTGCCAGCACTAGGGACAGTACCTCGGATTCACCCCTCCACTTT.

This rearrangement joins TRBV27 to TRBJ2-3; 8 positions agree with TRBD1. CDR1 and CDR2 from the germline V gene are MNHEY and SMNVEV (reference sequence). With V trimmed by 5 bases and J by 2 bases, 9 bases remained unmatched. The CDR3 extends over 16 amino acids. CDR3 residues: CASSGETGAVTDTQYF. The CDR3 bases are TGTGCCAGCAGTGGAGAGACAGGGGCCGTCACAGATACGCAGTATTTT.

This clone was recorded once. J is TRBJ2-7 and V is TRBV27; no clear D gene. CDR3 length equals 10 residues. Looked up from germline, CDR1 is MNHEY and CDR2 is SMNVEV (reference sequence). The ends were cut back, 8 bases at V and 2 bases at J, with 4 bases in the middle. The chain's CDR3 is CASGTYEQYF. The CDR3 DNA sequence: TGTGCCAGCGGCACCTACGAGCAGTACTTC.

This clone came up once. CDR3 nucleotide sequence: TGTGCCAGCAGCCCCGGACAGCCCGGGGCCCAATATGAGCAGTTCTTC. Translating gives CASSPGQPGAQYEQFF. This chain links TRBV3-1 (or the pseudogene TRBV3-2) with TRBJ2-1; D perhaps matches TRBD1 (6 bases). Germline lookup yields CDR1 LGHDT and CDR2 YNNKEL (reference sequence). The CDR3 totals 16 residues. The V and J ends lost 4 bases and 8 bases respectively, with 21 bases between them.

The chain is built from TRBV4-3 and TRBJ1-6; 8 nucleotides match TRBD1. CDR3 length equals 17 residues. Germline trimming cut 4 bases from V and 4 bases from J; bases unmatched to any gene: 9. Germline assignment: CDR1 LGHNA and CDR2 YSLEER. CDR3 region: CASSPGQGRGYNSPLHF. Written as DNA, the CDR3 is TGCGCCAGCAGCCCCGGACAGGGTAGGGGTTATAATTCACCCCTCCACTTT.

The V and J genes are TRBV7-3 and TRBJ1-3, with 12 positions matching TRBD1. CDR1 and CDR2 (germline): SGHTA, FQGTGA. The junction had 7 bases not matched to a gene; V was cut back by 6 bases and J by 4 bases. The CDR3 loop spans 16 amino acids. The CDR3 nucleotides are TGTGCCAGCAGTTCGGGACAGGGGGCAGGAGGAAACACCATATATTTT. Translated, it gives CASSSGQGAGGNTIYF.